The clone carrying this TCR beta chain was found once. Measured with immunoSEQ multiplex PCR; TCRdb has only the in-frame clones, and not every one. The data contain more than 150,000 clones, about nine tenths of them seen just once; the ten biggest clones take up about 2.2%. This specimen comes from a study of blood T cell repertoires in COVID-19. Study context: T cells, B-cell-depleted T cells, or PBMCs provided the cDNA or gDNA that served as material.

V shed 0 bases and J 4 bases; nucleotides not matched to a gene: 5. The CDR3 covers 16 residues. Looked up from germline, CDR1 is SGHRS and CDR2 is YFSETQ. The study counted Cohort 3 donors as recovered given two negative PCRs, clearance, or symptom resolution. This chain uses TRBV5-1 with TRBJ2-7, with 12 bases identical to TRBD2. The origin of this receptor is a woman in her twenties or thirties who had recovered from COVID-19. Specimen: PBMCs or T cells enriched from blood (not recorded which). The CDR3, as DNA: TGCGCCAGCAGCTTGGCCGCTAGCGGGAGGGGGTACGAGCAGTACTTC. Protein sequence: CASSLAASGRGYEQYF. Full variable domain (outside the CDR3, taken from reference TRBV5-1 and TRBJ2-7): KAGVTQTPRYLIKTRGQQVTLSCSPISGHRSVSWYQQTPGQGLQFLFEYFSETQRNKGNFPGRFSGRQFSNSRSEMNVSTLELGDSALYLCASSLAASGRGYEQYFGPGTRLTVT.